This T cell receptor (beta chain) emerged from a study of shared clonotypes between healthy human individuals. The data were produced by immunoSEQ multiplex PCR, yet TCRdb's version contains in-frame clones alone and is incomplete. Of roughly 2 million clones listed, 90% to 96% are singletons. Germline CDR1 SGHVS, CDR2 FNYEAQ. The V end lost 1 base, the J end lost 6 bases, and 11 bases lay between the germline ends. The CDR3 is made up of 14 amino acids. This sequence originates from a man aged 18 to 35 in good health. The specimen sequenced was naive CD4+ T cells sorted from blood. Subset noted: CD45RA+ positively selected. J is TRBJ2-3 and V is TRBV7-6, with D possibly TRBD2 on 5 matching bases. This CDR3 reads CASSLESSRDTQYF. Here the CDR3 DNA reads TGTGCCAGCAGCTTAGAGTCTAGCAGGGATACGCAGTATTTT.